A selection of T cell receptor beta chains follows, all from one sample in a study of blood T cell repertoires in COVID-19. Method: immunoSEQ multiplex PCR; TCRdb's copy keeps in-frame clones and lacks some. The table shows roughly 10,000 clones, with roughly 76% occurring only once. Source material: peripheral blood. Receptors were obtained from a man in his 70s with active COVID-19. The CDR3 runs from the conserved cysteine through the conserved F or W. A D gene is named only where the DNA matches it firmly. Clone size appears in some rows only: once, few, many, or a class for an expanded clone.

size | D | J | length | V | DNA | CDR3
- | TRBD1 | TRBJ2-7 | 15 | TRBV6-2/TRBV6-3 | TGTGCCAGCAGTAGAGCCGGGACAGGGGGACTCGAGCAGTACTTC | CASSRAGTGGLEQYF
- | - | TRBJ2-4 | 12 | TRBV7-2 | TGTGCCAGCAGTGGGGCGACATACATTCAGTACTTC | CASSGATYIQYF
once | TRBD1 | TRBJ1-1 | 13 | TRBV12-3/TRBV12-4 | TGTGCCAGCAGTTTAGAGGGGGCAACAGGGGCTTTCTTT | CASSLEGATGAFF
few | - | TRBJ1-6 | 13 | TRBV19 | TGTGCCAGTGCAGAACGGAGGGATCTGCCCCTCCACTTT | CASAERRDLPLHF
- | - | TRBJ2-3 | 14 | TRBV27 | TGTGCCAGCAAACCAGGAGGGGGCGTAGATACGCAGTATTTT | CASKPGGGVDTQYF
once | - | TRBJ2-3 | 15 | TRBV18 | TGTGCCAGCTCCCCAGCTACAGGGACCACAGATACGCAGTATTTT | CASSPATGTTDTQYF
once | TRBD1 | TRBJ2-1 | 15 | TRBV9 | TGTGCCAGCAGCGCGGGACAGGGGCTCTACAATGAGCAGTTCTTC | CASSAGQGLYNEQFF
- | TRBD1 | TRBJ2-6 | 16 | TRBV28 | TGTGCCAGCAGTTTCGCGACAGGGGTTGGGGCCAACGTCCTGACTTTC | CASSFATGVGANVLTF
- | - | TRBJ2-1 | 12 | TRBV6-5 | TGTGCCAGCAAGAGCTCCTACAATGAGCAGTTCTTC | CASKSSYNEQFF
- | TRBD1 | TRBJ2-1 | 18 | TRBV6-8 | TGTGCCAGCAGTTACTCGGACAGGGGCGCAGGGTCCTACAATGAGCAGTTCTTC | CASSYSDRGAGSYNEQFF
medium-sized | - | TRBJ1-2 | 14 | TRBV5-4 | TGTGCCAGCAGAGCAGGGGTCCCTCCCTATGGCTACACCTTC | CASRAGVPPYGYTF
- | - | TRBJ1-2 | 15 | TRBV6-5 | TGTGCCAGCAGTTACGACGGGGGTTTTGGATATGGCTACACCTTC | CASSYDGGFGYGYTF
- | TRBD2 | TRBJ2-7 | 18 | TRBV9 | TGTGCCAGCAGCCCGGGGACTAGCGGGGGGGCTATTCCGAACGAGCAGTACTTC | CASSPGTSGGAIPNEQYF
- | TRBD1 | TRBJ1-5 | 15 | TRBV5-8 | TGTGCCAGCAGCTTTACCCCAGGGGGCGTTCAGCCCCAGCATTTT | CASSFTPGGVQPQHF
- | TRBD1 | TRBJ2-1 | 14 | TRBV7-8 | TGTGCCAGCAGCTTAGTGACAGGGTCTAGAGAGCAGTTCTTC | CASSLVTGSREQFF
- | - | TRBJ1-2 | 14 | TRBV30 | TGTGCCTGGCACCACCCGGGGACATCTCTTGGCTACACCTTC | CAWHHPGTSLGYTF
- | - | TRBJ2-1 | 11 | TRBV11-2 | TGTGCCAGCAGCTTAGGGCTAGAGAGGTTCTTC | CASSLGLERFF
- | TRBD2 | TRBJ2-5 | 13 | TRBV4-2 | TGTGCCAGCAGCCAAGATGCGGGGGGGACCCAGTACTTC | CASSQDAGGTQYF
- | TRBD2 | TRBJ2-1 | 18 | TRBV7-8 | TGTGCCAGCAGCTTAGTCCCCCGACTAGCGGGGGGGTCTAATGAGCAGTTCTTC | CASSLVPRLAGGSNEQFF
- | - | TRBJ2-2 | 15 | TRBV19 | TGTGCCAGTACCCCTGACCGGGGGTCCACCGGGGAGCTGTTTTTT | CASTPDRGSTGELFF
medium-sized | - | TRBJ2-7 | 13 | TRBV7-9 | TGTGCCAGCGATCGGGACTCCTCCTACGAGCAGTACTTC | CASDRDSSYEQYF
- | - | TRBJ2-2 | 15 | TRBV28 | TGTGCCAGCAGTTTAGGCGGCCTGCCAGCCGGGGAGCTGTTTTTT | CASSLGGLPAGELFF
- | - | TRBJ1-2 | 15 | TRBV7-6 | TGTGCCAGCAGCTTAGAACCGGGCGGGGGCTATGGCTACACCTTC | CASSLEPGGGYGYTF
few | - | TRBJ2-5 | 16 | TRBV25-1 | TGTGCCAGCAGTGATCTCCTCACTAGTGTCGGAGAGACCCAGTACTTC | CASSDLLTSVGETQYF
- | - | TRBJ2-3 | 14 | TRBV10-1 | TGCGCCAGCAGTCTGCGGGGACTTACAGATACGCAGTATTTT | CASSLRGLTDTQYF
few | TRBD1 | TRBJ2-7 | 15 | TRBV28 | TGTGCCAGCAGTCTCGGACAGGGGACTGGATACGAGCAGTACTTC | CASSLGQGTGYEQYF
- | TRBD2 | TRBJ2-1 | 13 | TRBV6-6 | TGTGCCAGCAGGACGACGCCGGGGGGTGAGCAGTTCTTC | CASRTTPGGEQFF
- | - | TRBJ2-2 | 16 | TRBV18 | TGTGCCAGCTCACCTTTGGGACAACCGAACACCGGGGAGCTGTTTTTT | CASSPLGQPNTGELFF
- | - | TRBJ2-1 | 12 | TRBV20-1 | TGCAGTGCTAGTGGGGGCCGCTTGGAGCAGTTCTTC | CSASGGRLEQFF
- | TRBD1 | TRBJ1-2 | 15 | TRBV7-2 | TGTGCCAGCAGCTTAGCTGGACAGGGGAGGGGTGGCTACACCTTC | CASSLAGQGRGGYTF
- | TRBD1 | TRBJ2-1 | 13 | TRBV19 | TGTGCCAGTAGTAGGGTGACAGGGGATGGGCAGTTCTTC | CASSRVTGDGQFF
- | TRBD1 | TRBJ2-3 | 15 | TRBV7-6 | TGTGCCAGCACCTTGGGGACAGGGGCCACAGATACGCAGTATTTT | CASTLGTGATDTQYF
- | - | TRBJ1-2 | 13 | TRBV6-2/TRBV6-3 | TGTGCCAGCAGTTACGCCCAGGTCTATGGCTACACCTTC | CASSYAQVYGYTF
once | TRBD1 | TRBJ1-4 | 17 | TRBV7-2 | TGTGCCAGCAGCTTAGTTGGGACAGGGGCTATTAATGAAAAACTGTTTTTT | CASSLVGTGAINEKLFF
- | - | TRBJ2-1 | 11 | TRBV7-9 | TGTGCCAGCAGCTTGGCTTATGAGCAGTTCTTC | CASSLAYEQFF
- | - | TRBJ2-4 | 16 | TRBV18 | TGTGCCAGCTCACCAATGGCCCCGGGGGCCAAAAACATTCAGTACTTC | CASSPMAPGAKNIQYF
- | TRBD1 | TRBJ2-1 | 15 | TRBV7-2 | TGTGCCAGCAGCCCGGACAGGGGGTCTTACAATGAGCAGTTCTTC | CASSPDRGSYNEQFF
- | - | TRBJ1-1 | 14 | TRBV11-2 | TGTGCCAGCAGCCCCACCGGGGTTGGCACTGAAGCTTTCTTT | CASSPTGVGTEAFF
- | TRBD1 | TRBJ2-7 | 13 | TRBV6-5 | TGTGCCAGCAGGCCACAGGGGGCTGGGGAGCAGTACTTC | CASRPQGAGEQYF
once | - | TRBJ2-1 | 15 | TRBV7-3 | TGTGCCAGCAGCCCCGGAAGGGGGATCGAAAATGAGCAGTTCTTC | CASSPGRGIENEQFF
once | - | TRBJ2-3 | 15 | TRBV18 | TGTGCCAGCTCCCCCCCCGGGGTAGCGGCAGATACGCAGTATTTT | CASSPPGVAADTQYF
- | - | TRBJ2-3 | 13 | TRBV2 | TGTGCCAGCAACCCGGACTACACAGATACGCAGTATTTT | CASNPDYTDTQYF
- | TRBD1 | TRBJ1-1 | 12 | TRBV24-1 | TGTGCCACCAGTGATGCGACAGGGGAAGCTTTCTTT | CATSDATGEAFF
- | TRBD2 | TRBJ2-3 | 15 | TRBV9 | TGTGCCAGCAGCCCACGAGGGGTGGGGGGGGATACGCAGTATTTT | CASSPRGVGGDTQYF
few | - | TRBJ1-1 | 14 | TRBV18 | TGTGCCAGCTCGAGCCAGGGTAGGGACACTGAAGCTTTCTTT | CASSSQGRDTEAFF
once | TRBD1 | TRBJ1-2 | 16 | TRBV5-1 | TGCGCCAGCAGCCCGAGACAGGGGGCGTTGACTTACGGCTACACCTTC | CASSPRQGALTYGYTF
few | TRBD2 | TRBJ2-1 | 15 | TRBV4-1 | TGCGCCAGCAGTCCCGAGCGGGGGGCGTACAATGAGCAGTTCTTC | CASSPERGAYNEQFF
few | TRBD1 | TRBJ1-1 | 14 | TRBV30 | TGTGCCTGGAGGGACAGGAACCTGAACACTGAAGCTTTCTTT | CAWRDRNLNTEAFF
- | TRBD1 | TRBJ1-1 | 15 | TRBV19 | TGTGCCAGTAGTAAAATACAGGGGGAGAACACTGAAGCTTTCTTT | CASSKIQGENTEAFF
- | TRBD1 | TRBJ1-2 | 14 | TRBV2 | TGTGCCAGCAGTGAAGGGGACAGCTACTATGGCTACACCTTC | CASSEGDSYYGYTF
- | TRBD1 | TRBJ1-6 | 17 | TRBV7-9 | TGTGCCAGCAGCCCCTCAGGGGGCAGGGGTCGGAATTCACCCCTCCACTTT | CASSPSGGRGRNSPLHF
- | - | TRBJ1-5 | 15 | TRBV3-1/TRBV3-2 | TGTGCCAGCAGCCGATGGGGGGACAGCAATCAGCCCCAGCATTTT | CASSRWGDSNQPQHF
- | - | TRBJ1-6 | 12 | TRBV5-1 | TGCGCCAGCAGCTTAGAGAGCCACCAACTCCACTTT | CASSLESHQLHF
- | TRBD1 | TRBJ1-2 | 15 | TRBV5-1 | TGCGCCAGCAGCGGTGGGACAGGGCTTCACTATGGCTACACCTTC | CASSGGTGLHYGYTF
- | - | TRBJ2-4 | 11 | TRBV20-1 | TGCAGTGCTAGAGAGCTAAACTATCAGTACTTC | CSARELNYQYF
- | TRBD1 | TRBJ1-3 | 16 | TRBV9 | TGTGCCAGCAGCCCAATCCCGACAGGGTCTGGAAACACCATATATTTT | CASSPIPTGSGNTIYF